The 3 T cell receptor beta chains reported below all come from one sample, sequenced in a study of blood T cell repertoires in COVID-19. Sequencing was performed with immunoSEQ multiplex PCR; in TCRdb, only in-frame clones are kept and a portion is missing. Of around 140,000 clones in the sample, around nine tenths were seen once. The sequencing sample was made of peripheral blood. The receptors stem from a woman between 45 and 60 years old with active or convalescent COVID-19.

This rearrangement joins TRBV24-1 to TRBJ2-7; tentatively, D is TRBD1 (5 bases). There are 15 residues in the CDR3. V dropped 9 bases and J dropped 2 bases, with 19 bases sitting between them. CDR1 is KGHDR, CDR2 SFDVKD, per germline. CDR3 coding DNA: TGTGCCACCGCCCCGACCTCGGCAGGGACCTACGAGCAGTACTTC. Residues: CATAPTSAGTYEQYF.

This rearrangement joins TRBV6-2 or TRBV6-3 to TRBJ2-1; TRBD2 matches 15 bases. Germline CDR1 is MNHEY and CDR2 is SVGEGT. With V trimmed by 4 bases and J by 8 bases, 6 bases remained unmatched. The CDR3 has 16 residues. The CDR3 sequence: CASSLGGLAGGDEQFF. The CDR3 DNA reads TGTGCCAGCAGTTTGGGAGGACTAGCGGGGGGGGATGAGCAGTTCTTC.

This chain joins TRBV5-4 and TRBJ1-2, with D perhaps matching TRBD1 (5 bases). Trimming removed 0 bases from V and 5 bases from J, with 14 bases in between. CDR1 and CDR2 (germline): SGHNT, YYREEE (reference sequence). The CDR3 has 15 residues. The DNA for the CDR3 is TGTGCCAGCAGCTTGGGCGGGACGGCTTTATATGGCTACACCTTC. It encodes CASSLGGTALYGYTF. The whole variable domain, remainder taken from reference TRBV5-4 and TRBJ1-2, is ETGVTQSPTHLIKTRGQQVTLRCSSQSGHNTVSWYQQALGQGPQFIFQYYREEENGRGNFPPRFSGLQFPNYSSELNVNALELDDSALYLCASSLGGTALYGYTFGSGTRLTVV.